Each of the 11 T cell receptor beta chains below was sequenced from the same sample in a study of CD8 T cells in ankylosing spondylitis. Whole-study findings and limits: Blood of patients with ankylosing spondylitis appeared to be characterized by a TCR beta motif of roughly eight highly homologous variants.

The antigens these receptors bind are not known. Via MiXCR, TCRdb re-called the 5' RACE reads, giving one row per CDR3 protein. This table holds around 490,000 distinct CDR3 sequences, approximately 5.3% found once. Sequencing was done on a sample of blood, either unsorted or a sorted T cell fraction (not recorded which). All receptors come from a male donor with ankylosing spondylitis.

This clonotype was recorded at least ten times. The chain combines TRBV6-1 with TRBJ2-6; D may be TRBD1 (5 bases). V was pared by 5 bases and J by 4 bases, with 9 bases between. Per germline, CDR1 MNHNS and CDR2 SASEGT. The CDR3 is made up of 14 amino acids. CDR3 region: CASSPWTGANVLTF. CDR3 bases: TGTGCCAGCAGTCCATGGACAGGGGCCAACGTCCTGACTTTC.

This clonotype was detected ten times or more. J is TRBJ2-2 and V is TRBV7-9, with 12 bases that match TRBD1. V was clipped by 3 bases and J by 6 bases; unmatched bases: 8. CDR3 length: 17 residues. Germline V lookup: CDR1 SEHNR, CDR2 FQNEAQ (reference sequence). CDR3 bases: TGTGCCAGCAGCTTGCTCCCGGGACAGGGGGCGCCCGGGGAGCTGTTTTTT. Translated: CASSLLPGQGAPGELFF.

This clonotype has at least ten counts. The chain couples TRBV24-1 to TRBJ2-2; possibly TRBD2 for D (5 bases). CDR1 KGHDR and CDR2 SFDVKD come from the germline V gene. V shed 4 bases and J shed 2 bases, with 13 bases lying between them. The CDR3 is made up of 16 amino acids. The CDR3 reads CATSDPGFPNTGELFF. DNA for the CDR3: TGTGCCACCAGTGACCCGGGGTTCCCTAACACCGGGGAGCTGTTTTTT.

Ten or more counts support this clonotype. The gene calls are TRBV4-2 and TRBJ1-2, with no clear D. CDR1 and CDR2 from the germline V gene are LGHNA and YNFKEQ. Trimming shortened V by 0 bases and J by 6 bases, and 20 bases separated the two germline ends. There are 17 residues in the CDR3. The CDR3 reads CASSQEATTWAYDGYTF. CDR3 sequence (DNA): TGTGCCAGCAGCCAAGAAGCTACGACCTGGGCTTACGATGGCTACACCTTC.

V gene TRBV5-6 combines with J gene TRBJ1-5; D remains unclear. Germline V lookup: CDR1 SGHDT, CDR2 YYEEEE. V dropped 3 bases and J dropped 2 bases, with 12 bases sitting between them. CDR3 size: 15 residues. The DNA for the CDR3 is TGTGCCAGCAGCTCCCACCGAAGTGGCAATCAGCCCCAGCATTTT. It specifies CASSSHRSGNQPQHF.

This clonotype was counted at least ten times. The CDR3: CASSYSGLAGGSNEQFF. The CDR3 coding sequence is TGTGCCAGCAGTTACTCAGGACTAGCGGGGGGTAGTAATGAGCAGTTCTTC. The chain carries TRBV6-5 and TRBJ2-1, with TRBD2 identical over 14 bases. The CDR3 has 17 amino acids. Germline V gene data show CDR1 as MNHEY and CDR2 as SVGAGI. With V trimmed by 0 bases and J by 7 bases, 5 bases remained unmatched.

The genes are TRBV6-1 and TRBJ2-2; D may be TRBD1 (6 bases). CDR3 length equals 15 residues. The germline V gene has CDR1 MNHNS and CDR2 SASEGT. Trimming removed 3 bases at V and 7 bases at J, with 15 bases between. The CDR3 spells CASSDPYRAGGELFF. The CDR3 nucleotides read TGTGCCAGCAGTGACCCCTACAGGGCTGGCGGGGAGCTGTTTTTT.

This clonotype was picked up many times. V and J are TRBV6-1 and TRBJ1-5; no clear D. The V and J ends lost 8 bases and 6 bases respectively, with 20 bases between them. CDR3 length: 15 residues. CDR1 and CDR2 from the germline V gene are MNHNS and SASEGT. In DNA, the CDR3 is TGTGCCAGCTGGGCCCGACTTGCTGGAGGTCAGCCCCAGCATTTT. Translated: CASWARLAGGQPQHF.

This clonotype was seen at least ten times. The V gene is TRBV20-1, the J gene TRBJ1-2, with D possibly matching TRBD1 (5 bases). The CDR3 contains 12 residues. The germline V gene has CDR1 DFQATT and CDR2 SNEGSKA (reference sequence). V was shortened by 4 bases and J by 2 bases, with 8 bases between the two germline ends. The CDR3 region is CSAMGGNYGYTF. CDR3 DNA: TGCAGTGCTATGGGGGGGAACTATGGCTACACCTTC.

This clonotype was seen ten or more times. The chain uses TRBV28 and TRBJ1-3, with D unclear. The CDR3 is 17 amino acids. The V end lost 5 bases, the J end lost 0 bases, and 17 bases lay between the germline ends. Germline lookup yields CDR1 MDHEN and CDR2 SYDVKM. The CDR3 loop reads CASSRWVRRVSGNTIYF. DNA of the CDR3: TGTGCCAGCAGTCGCTGGGTGAGGAGAGTCTCTGGAAACACCATATATTTT.

The sample holds many counts of this clonotype. The chain couples TRBV7-3 to TRBJ2-3, with 10 bases identical to TRBD1. Per germline, CDR1 SGHTA and CDR2 FQGTGA. The CDR3 is 14 residues long. The V segment lost 3 bases and the J segment 4 bases; nucleotides outside the gene matches: 1. This CDR3 reads CASSFGQGADTQYF. The CDR3 nucleotides are TGTGCCAGCAGCTTCGGACAGGGGGCAGATACGCAGTATTTT. Looking up the rest from reference TRBV7-3 and TRBJ2-3 gives the full variable domain: GAGVSQTPSNKVTEKGKYVELRCDPISGHTALYWYRQSLGQGPEFLIYFQGTGAADDSGLPNDRFFAVRPEGSVSTLKIQRTERGDSAVYLCASSFGQGADTQYFGPGTRLTVL.